Listed below are T cell receptor beta chains from one sample, sequenced in a study of CD8 T cells in Susac syndrome. One entry per CDR3 protein, called by TCRdb with MiXCR from the immunoSEQ multiplex PCR reads. The data hold about 210,000 distinct CDR3 sequences, with approximately 94% observed a single time. Sequencing used CD4+ T cells from PBMCs. Receptor source: a human donor with Susac syndrome. CDR3s include the opening cysteine and the closing phenylalanine or tryptophan. The order of the fields is V gene, D gene, clone size, J gene, CDR3 protein, CDR3 DNA. A D gene is named only where the DNA matches it firmly. Some rows mark clone size as missing; the rest say once, few, many or name a class of expanded clone.

v_call: TRBV18; d_call: TRBD1; clone_size: -; j_call: TRBJ2-5; cdr3_aa: CASSLQPRGQETQYF; cdr3_nt: TGTGCCAGCTCACTCCAGCCCAGGGGACAGGAGACCCAGTACTTC
v_call: TRBV15; d_call: -; clone_size: -; j_call: TRBJ1-5; cdr3_aa: CATSRPTGSNQPQHF; cdr3_nt: TGTGCCACCAGCAGACCGACCGGGAGCAATCAGCCCCAGCATTTT
v_call: TRBV18; d_call: -; clone_size: -; j_call: TRBJ2-3; cdr3_aa: CASSPGRSGDTQYF; cdr3_nt: TGTGCCAGCTCACCAGGCCGTTCTGGGGATACGCAGTATTTT
v_call: TRBV13; d_call: TRBD1; clone_size: -; j_call: TRBJ2-3; cdr3_aa: CASSQRTGTSTDTQYF; cdr3_nt: TGTGCCAGCAGCCAACGGACAGGGACAAGCACAGATACGCAGTATTTT
v_call: TRBV20-1; d_call: TRBD2; clone_size: -; j_call: TRBJ2-1; cdr3_aa: CSATTSGGANEQFF; cdr3_nt: TGCAGTGCAACGACTAGCGGGGGGGCCAATGAGCAGTTCTTC
v_call: TRBV15; d_call: -; clone_size: -; j_call: TRBJ1-2; cdr3_aa: CATSPSWRQTNYGYTF; cdr3_nt: TGTGCCACCAGCCCCTCGTGGAGGCAAACTAACTATGGCTACACCTTC
v_call: TRBV20-1; d_call: -; clone_size: -; j_call: TRBJ2-7; cdr3_aa: CSASLPGGYEQYF; cdr3_nt: TGCAGTGCTAGTTTACCAGGGGGGTACGAGCAGTACTTC
v_call: TRBV30; d_call: -; clone_size: once; j_call: TRBJ2-7; cdr3_aa: CARRDIASYEQYF; cdr3_nt: TGTGCCCGACGGGACATTGCCTCCTACGAGCAGTACTTC
v_call: TRBV12-3/TRBV12-4; d_call: TRBD2; clone_size: once; j_call: TRBJ2-3; cdr3_aa: CASSLGPPLAGAVDTQYF; cdr3_nt: TGTGCCAGCAGTTTAGGCCCTCCGCTAGCGGGGGCCGTCGATACGCAGTATTTT
v_call: TRBV20-1; d_call: -; clone_size: few; j_call: TRBJ2-5; cdr3_aa: CSAQFQETQYF; cdr3_nt: TGCAGTGCGCAATTTCAAGAGACCCAGTACTTC
v_call: TRBV5-4; d_call: TRBD1; clone_size: -; j_call: TRBJ2-5; cdr3_aa: CASSSGQGKETQYF; cdr3_nt: TGTGCCAGCAGTTCAGGACAGGGGAAGGAGACCCAGTACTTC
v_call: TRBV2; d_call: -; clone_size: once; j_call: TRBJ2-2; cdr3_aa: CASSEDFYGTGELFF; cdr3_nt: TGTGCCAGCAGTGAGGATTTCTACGGCACCGGGGAGCTGTTTTTT
v_call: TRBV6-1; d_call: -; clone_size: -; j_call: TRBJ1-1; cdr3_aa: CASSEMGSPNTEAFF; cdr3_nt: TGTGCCAGCAGTGAAATGGGCAGCCCGAACACTGAAGCTTTCTTT
v_call: TRBV28; d_call: TRBD1; clone_size: -; j_call: TRBJ2-7; cdr3_aa: CASRPTGDYEQYF; cdr3_nt: TGTGCCAGCAGGCCAACAGGGGACTACGAGCAGTACTTC
v_call: TRBV19; d_call: -; clone_size: -; j_call: TRBJ1-6; cdr3_aa: CASSTLGTVLGSPLHF; cdr3_nt: TGTGCCAGTAGTACTCTCGGGACGGTATTGGGCTCACCCCTCCACTTT
v_call: TRBV5-1; d_call: TRBD2; clone_size: -; j_call: TRBJ2-2; cdr3_aa: CASRGTMNTGELFF; cdr3_nt: TGCGCCAGCCGCGGGACTATGAACACCGGGGAGCTGTTTTTT
v_call: TRBV6-5; d_call: TRBD2; clone_size: -; j_call: TRBJ2-4; cdr3_aa: CASSRGGQNIQYF; cdr3_nt: TGTGCCAGCTCGCGGGGGGGCCAAAACATTCAGTACTTC
v_call: TRBV7-2; d_call: TRBD1; clone_size: -; j_call: TRBJ1-5; cdr3_aa: CASSLAPTGGNQPQHF; cdr3_nt: TGTGCCAGCAGCTTAGCCCCGACAGGGGGCAATCAGCCCCAGCATTTT
v_call: TRBV18; d_call: -; clone_size: -; j_call: TRBJ1-1; cdr3_aa: CASSDQAWGTEAFF; cdr3_nt: TGTGCCAGCTCCGACCAGGCGTGGGGCACTGAAGCTTTCTTT
v_call: TRBV6-6; d_call: -; clone_size: -; j_call: TRBJ1-6; cdr3_aa: CASNEGNSPLHF; cdr3_nt: TGTGCCAGCAATGAGGGAAATTCACCCCTCCACTTT
v_call: TRBV7-2; d_call: TRBD2; clone_size: -; j_call: TRBJ2-1; cdr3_aa: CASSLQRGFYNEQFF; cdr3_nt: TGTGCCAGCAGCTTACAGCGGGGGTTCTACAATGAGCAGTTCTTC
v_call: TRBV20-1; d_call: TRBD2; clone_size: -; j_call: TRBJ2-7; cdr3_aa: CSALRRLAGVYEQYF; cdr3_nt: TGCAGTGCCCTTAGGCGGCTAGCGGGGGTCTACGAGCAGTACTTC
v_call: TRBV20-1; d_call: -; clone_size: once; j_call: TRBJ1-6; cdr3_aa: CSAREARQNSPLHF; cdr3_nt: TGCAGTGCTAGAGAGGCCCGACAGAATTCACCCCTCCACTTT
v_call: TRBV20-1; d_call: TRBD1; clone_size: -; j_call: TRBJ1-4; cdr3_aa: CSARAPDRGDEKLFF; cdr3_nt: TGCAGTGCTAGAGCTCCGGACAGGGGAGACGAAAAACTGTTTTTT
v_call: TRBV9; d_call: -; clone_size: -; j_call: TRBJ1-2; cdr3_aa: CASSQELPNYGYTF; cdr3_nt: TGTGCCAGCAGCCAAGAATTGCCTAACTATGGCTACACCTTC
v_call: TRBV4-1; d_call: TRBD2; clone_size: -; j_call: TRBJ2-2; cdr3_aa: CASSSPAGENTGELFF; cdr3_nt: TGCGCCAGCAGCTCGCCGGCGGGGGAGAACACCGGGGAGCTGTTTTTT
v_call: TRBV13; d_call: -; clone_size: few; j_call: TRBJ2-5; cdr3_aa: CASSLDRRETQYF; cdr3_nt: TGTGCCAGCAGCTTAGACCGGCGGGAGACCCAGTACTTC
v_call: TRBV20-1; d_call: TRBD2; clone_size: -; j_call: TRBJ2-4; cdr3_aa: CSARKTSGEFIQYF; cdr3_nt: TGCAGTGCTCGAAAGACTAGCGGGGAGTTCATTCAGTACTTC
v_call: TRBV30; d_call: TRBD1; clone_size: -; j_call: TRBJ1-4; cdr3_aa: CAWSVQGEREKLFF; cdr3_nt: TGTGCCTGGAGTGTACAGGGGGAGCGAGAAAAACTGTTTTTT
v_call: TRBV5-1; d_call: -; clone_size: -; j_call: TRBJ1-5; cdr3_aa: CASSLNTGDQPQHF; cdr3_nt: TGCGCCAGCAGCTTGAATACGGGTGATCAGCCCCAGCATTTT
v_call: TRBV9; d_call: TRBD2; clone_size: -; j_call: TRBJ2-5; cdr3_aa: CASSLGLVGQETQYF; cdr3_nt: TGTGCCAGCAGCTTGGGACTAGTGGGACAAGAGACCCAGTACTTC
v_call: TRBV5-6; d_call: -; clone_size: -; j_call: TRBJ2-7; cdr3_aa: CASSLAGREQYF; cdr3_nt: TGTGCCAGCAGCCTGGCGGGGCGGGAGCAGTACTTC
v_call: TRBV12-3/TRBV12-4; d_call: -; clone_size: -; j_call: TRBJ2-7; cdr3_aa: CASSLGGVRVREQYF; cdr3_nt: TGTGCCAGCAGTTTAGGGGGGGTTAGGGTGAGGGAGCAGTACTTC
v_call: TRBV9; d_call: -; clone_size: -; j_call: TRBJ1-6; cdr3_aa: CASSVDGENSPLHF; cdr3_nt: TGTGCCAGCAGCGTAGATGGTGAAAATTCACCCCTCCACTTT
v_call: TRBV9; d_call: TRBD1; clone_size: -; j_call: TRBJ1-2; cdr3_aa: CASSLGQGTSGYTF; cdr3_nt: TGTGCCAGCAGCCTAGGACAGGGGACAAGTGGCTACACCTTC
v_call: TRBV3-1; d_call: -; clone_size: -; j_call: TRBJ1-6; cdr3_aa: CASSLRAGDTPLHF; cdr3_nt: TGTGCCAGCAGCCTCCGAGCGGGGGACACACCCCTCCACTTT
v_call: TRBV15; d_call: TRBD1; clone_size: once; j_call: TRBJ2-1; cdr3_aa: CATSRDMGTASNEQFF; cdr3_nt: TGTGCCACCAGCAGAGATATGGGGACAGCAAGCAATGAGCAGTTCTTC
v_call: TRBV27; d_call: TRBD1; clone_size: -; j_call: TRBJ1-5; cdr3_aa: CASAAGGGGGNQPQHF; cdr3_nt: TGTGCCAGCGCGGCTGGAGGGGGCGGAGGCAATCAGCCCCAGCATTTT
v_call: TRBV9; d_call: -; clone_size: -; j_call: TRBJ2-7; cdr3_aa: CASSVGVESYEQYF; cdr3_nt: TGTGCCAGCAGCGTAGGGGTTGAATCCTACGAGCAGTACTTC
v_call: TRBV13; d_call: TRBD1; clone_size: -; j_call: TRBJ2-7; cdr3_aa: CASSFTGEHYYEQYF; cdr3_nt: TGTGCCAGCAGCTTTACAGGGGAACACTACTACGAGCAGTACTTC
v_call: TRBV9; d_call: -; clone_size: -; j_call: TRBJ1-1; cdr3_aa: CASSFGTALKTEAFF; cdr3_nt: TGTGCCAGCAGCTTTGGGACGGCCCTGAAGACTGAAGCTTTCTTT
v_call: TRBV9; d_call: TRBD1; clone_size: once; j_call: TRBJ1-1; cdr3_aa: CASSLVGTGTGNTEAFF; cdr3_nt: TGTGCCAGCAGCTTAGTGGGGACAGGGACGGGGAACACTGAAGCTTTCTTT
v_call: TRBV4-1; d_call: -; clone_size: -; j_call: TRBJ1-5; cdr3_aa: CASSQEDPGGLSNQPQHF; cdr3_nt: TGCGCCAGCAGCCAAGAGGACCCAGGCGGTTTGAGCAATCAGCCCCAGCATTTT
v_call: TRBV27; d_call: TRBD1; clone_size: -; j_call: TRBJ2-5; cdr3_aa: CASSRADRVGETQYF; cdr3_nt: TGTGCCAGCAGTCGGGCCGACAGGGTTGGAGAGACCCAGTACTTC
v_call: TRBV20-1; d_call: TRBD1; clone_size: -; j_call: TRBJ2-1; cdr3_aa: CSAGDSGTGHSGREQFF; cdr3_nt: TGCAGTGCTGGAGACTCCGGGACAGGGCATTCGGGACGTGAGCAGTTCTTC
v_call: TRBV18; d_call: TRBD1; clone_size: -; j_call: TRBJ1-6; cdr3_aa: CASSGTGDNSPLHF; cdr3_nt: TGTGCCAGCTCCGGGACAGGGGACAATTCACCCCTCCACTTT
v_call: TRBV12-3/TRBV12-4; d_call: -; clone_size: -; j_call: TRBJ2-1; cdr3_aa: CASSLASSYNEQFF; cdr3_nt: TGTGCCAGCAGTTTGGCAAGCTCCTACAATGAGCAGTTCTTC
v_call: TRBV28; d_call: -; clone_size: -; j_call: TRBJ2-7; cdr3_aa: CASSLGRWPQQYF; cdr3_nt: TGTGCCAGCAGTTTAGGACGTTGGCCCCAGCAGTACTTC
v_call: TRBV5-1; d_call: TRBD1; clone_size: -; j_call: TRBJ2-2; cdr3_aa: CASSWDRSNTGELFF; cdr3_nt: TGCGCCAGCAGCTGGGACAGATCGAACACCGGGGAGCTGTTTTTT
v_call: TRBV5-1; d_call: TRBD2; clone_size: -; j_call: TRBJ2-3; cdr3_aa: CASSWVSGDATDTQYF; cdr3_nt: TGCGCCAGCAGCTGGGTTAGCGGGGACGCCACAGATACGCAGTATTTT
v_call: TRBV2; d_call: -; clone_size: once; j_call: TRBJ2-1; cdr3_aa: CASKLRGAGFHEQFF; cdr3_nt: TGTGCCAGCAAGTTGAGGGGGGCGGGGTTCCATGAGCAGTTCTTC
v_call: TRBV12-3/TRBV12-4; d_call: -; clone_size: -; j_call: TRBJ1-5; cdr3_aa: CASSPQEEPQHF; cdr3_nt: TGTGCCAGCAGTCCCCAAGAGGAACCCCAGCATTTT
v_call: TRBV12-5; d_call: -; clone_size: -; j_call: TRBJ1-1; cdr3_aa: CASGRRDGATEAFF; cdr3_nt: TGTGCTAGTGGCCGCAGGGATGGCGCCACTGAAGCTTTCTTT
v_call: TRBV20-1; d_call: -; clone_size: -; j_call: TRBJ1-5; cdr3_aa: CSANLRAFLPNSNQPQHF; cdr3_nt: TGCAGTGCTAACCTTAGGGCGTTTCTCCCTAATAGCAATCAGCCCCAGCATTTT
v_call: TRBV28; d_call: -; clone_size: -; j_call: TRBJ1-3; cdr3_aa: CASMRAGNTIYF; cdr3_nt: TGTGCCAGCATGAGGGCTGGAAACACCATATATTTT
v_call: TRBV28; d_call: TRBD1; clone_size: -; j_call: TRBJ1-1; cdr3_aa: CASTVGTGGAFF; cdr3_nt: TGTGCCAGCACCGTCGGGACAGGGGGAGCTTTCTTT
v_call: TRBV20-1; d_call: -; clone_size: -; j_call: TRBJ2-7; cdr3_aa: CSALGPTPYEQYF; cdr3_nt: TGCAGTGCCCTAGGACCGACACCCTACGAGCAGTACTTC